These 30 T cell receptor beta chains originate from one sample sequenced in a study of shared clonotypes between healthy human individuals. Data came from immunoSEQ multiplex PCR; TCRdb stores just in-frame clones and leaves some out. The repertoire has about 530,000 clones, 75% to 80% of them found once; the top ten carry approximately 13%. The specimen was PBMCs. The origin of the receptors is a woman aged 40 to 50 in good health. Some clones in this sample may be carry-over from other donors' samples.

The chain combines TRBV10-1 with TRBJ2-3, with D possibly being TRBD1 (6 bases). This CDR3 is built from 15 residues. CDR1 is WNHNN and CDR2 is SYGVQD in the germline V gene (reference sequence). Trimming removed 2 bases at V and 2 bases at J, with 11 bases between. CDR3: CASSERTAVTDTQYF. CDR3 sequence (DNA): TGCGCCAGCAGTGAGAGGACAGCCGTCACAGATACGCAGTATTTT.

The gene calls are TRBV5-5 and TRBJ1-5; D is uncertain. The CDR3 is 16 residues long. Germline CDR1 is SGHKS and CDR2 is YYEKEE (reference sequence). V shed 2 bases and J shed 0 bases, with 12 bases lying between them. The CDR3 protein is CASSFGFGRSNQPQHF. Written as DNA, the CDR3 is TGTGCCAGCAGCTTTGGATTTGGTCGTAGCAATCAGCCCCAGCATTTT.

The CDR3 bases are TGTGCCAGCAGTTTATCGATTGTACAGGGGATTGAGCAGTTCTTC. Its translation is CASSLSIVQGIEQFF. This chain connects TRBV27 to TRBJ2-1; 7 bases align to TRBD1. V gave up 0 bases and J gave up 9 bases; unmatched junction bases: 8. Germline CDR1 reads MNHEY; CDR2 reads SMNVEV (reference sequence). The CDR3 is made up of 15 amino acids.

This chain links TRBV28 with TRBJ2-7; D not certain. Looked up from germline, CDR1 is MDHEN and CDR2 is SYDVKM. This CDR3 contains 13 residues. Trimming took off 2 bases at V and 2 bases at J, with 7 bases between the two ends. CDR3 amino acids: CASSLDPAYEQYF. In DNA form, the CDR3 reads TGTGCCAGCAGTTTAGACCCCGCCTACGAGCAGTACTTC. The complete variable domain, with remaining parts taken from reference TRBV28 and TRBJ2-7, reads DVKVTQSSRYLVKRTGEKVFLECVQDMDHENMFWYRQDPGLGLRLIYFSYDVKMKEKGDIPEGYSVSREKKERFSLILESASTNQTSMYLCASSLDPAYEQYFGPGTRLTVT.

The gene calls are TRBV6-1 and TRBJ2-1; D assignment may be TRBD1 or TRBD2 (7 bases each). Between the trimmed V and J ends, which lost 3 bases and 8 bases, there was a span of 23 bases. Germline V gene data show CDR1 as MNHNS and CDR2 as SASEGT. The CDR3 is 17 residues long. In DNA, the CDR3 is TGTGCCAGCAGTGAGAGCGGGACAGACCCTTTGTGGGATGAGCAGTTCTTC. It is translated as CASSESGTDPLWDEQFF.

This clone was seen just once. The V gene is TRBV5-6, the J gene TRBJ2-5; TRBD2 matches 9 bases. V shed 1 base, J shed 3 bases, and the junction held 10 bases outside the gene matches. The CDR3 loop spans 17 amino acids. The V gene's germline CDR1 is SGHDT and CDR2 YYEEEE. The chain's CDR3 is CASSLPGGRDVEETQYF. CDR3 in DNA: TGTGCCAGCAGCTTGCCCGGCGGGAGGGATGTGGAAGAGACCCAGTACTTC.

The rearrangement joins TRBV9 to TRBJ2-1; possibly TRBD2 for D (5 bases). The germline CDR1 and CDR2 sequences are SGDLS and YYNGEE. V was cut by 0 bases and J by 0 bases, with 13 bases left in between. This CDR3 spans 17 amino acids. CDR3: CASSVALTGFSYNEQFF. CDR3 DNA sequence: TGTGCCAGCAGCGTAGCCCTTACGGGATTCTCCTACAATGAGCAGTTCTTC.

The chain combines TRBV7-3 with TRBJ2-1, with a weak D call TRBD1 (5 bases). CDR1 is SGHTA and CDR2 is FQGTGA in the germline V gene. CDR3 length: 14 residues. V lost 5 bases and J lost 8, with 16 bases in between. This CDR3 is CASSPSPGFHEQFF. The CDR3 nucleotides read TGTGCCAGCAGCCCGAGCCCAGGGTTCCATGAGCAGTTCTTC.

The chain links TRBV6-1 to TRBJ1-1; 8 bases agree with TRBD1. The CDR3 contains 15 residues. Germline V lookup: CDR1 MNHNS, CDR2 SASEGT. V lost 3 bases, J lost 1 base, and 4 bases stayed unmatched. The CDR3 loop reads CASSDQGAENTEAFF. CDR3 nucleotide sequence: TGTGCCAGCAGTGACCAGGGGGCGGAGAACACTGAAGCTTTCTTT.

The J gene is TRBJ2-4, the V gene TRBV4-1, with 10 bases aligning to TRBD1. Trimming took 3 bases from V and 3 from J; bases not matched to a gene: 17. This CDR3 has 20 residues. Germline V gives CDR1 MGHRA, CDR2 YSYEKL. The CDR3 bases are TGCGCCAGCAGCCAGATGCCCTGGGCGAAAGGACAGGGGGACAAAAACATTCAGTACTTC. Amino acids: CASSQMPWAKGQGDKNIQYF.

The chain employs TRBV6-5 and TRBJ1-2, with 10 bases identical to TRBD1. V lost 7 bases, J lost 6 bases, and 5 bases stayed unmatched. In germline, CDR1 is MNHEY, CDR2 SVGAGI. The CDR3 runs 13 residues. Here the CDR3 DNA reads TGTGCCAGCAAGGGACAGGGGAACGATGGCTACACCTTC. It codes for CASKGQGNDGYTF.

This clone was detected ten times or more. The V call is TRBV5-8, the J call TRBJ2-2; 7 bases are shared with TRBD1. This CDR3 region has 16 residues. J was trimmed by 1 base and V by 1 base; bases with no gene match: 4. Per germline, CDR1 SGHTS and CDR2 YDEGEE. The CDR3 spells CASSLPQGVNTGELFF. CDR3 sequence (DNA): TGTGCCAGCAGCTTGCCTCAGGGGGTGAACACCGGGGAGCTGTTTTTT.

The chain recombines TRBV7-3 with TRBJ2-3, with D perhaps TRBD1 or TRBD2 (5 bases each). The CDR3 contains 15 residues. Looked up from germline, CDR1 is SGHTA and CDR2 is FQGTGA. Trimming removed 5 bases from V and 4 bases from J, with 16 bases in between. CDR3 DNA: TGTGCCAGCAGCCCATCCCCGGGACCCCCAGATACGCAGTATTTT. Its translation: CASSPSPGPPDTQYF. Looking up the rest from reference TRBV7-3 and TRBJ2-3 gives the full variable domain: GAGVSQTPSNKVTEKGKYVELRCDPISGHTALYWYRQSLGQGPEFLIYFQGTGAADDSGLPNDRFFAVRPEGSVSTLKIQRTERGDSAVYLCASSPSPGPPDTQYFGPGTRLTVL.

The CDR3: CASSLRGQGSSYEQYF. Here the CDR3 DNA reads TGTGCCAGCAGTTTACGTGGGCAGGGGAGCTCCTACGAGCAGTACTTC. The chain has TRBV28 and TRBJ2-5; TRBD1 might be the D (6 bases). The J call is in doubt because the DNA end fits TRBJ2-7 better. The CDR3 is 16 residues long. The V gene's germline CDR1 is MDHEN and CDR2 SYDVKM.

This clone was seen just once. This sequence joins TRBV7-2 and TRBJ1-2; the D gene is possibly TRBD1 (5 bases). Trimming shortened V by 5 bases and J by 8 bases, and 18 bases separated the two germline ends. Looked up from germline, CDR1 is SGHTA and CDR2 is FQGNSA. This CDR3 comprises 14 residues. This chain's CDR3 is CASSLRGIEGGYTF. CDR3 coding DNA: TGTGCCAGCAGCCTAAGGGGCATCGAGGGAGGCTACACCTTC.

The chain has TRBV6-5 and TRBJ2-7; the match to TRBD1 covers 11 bases. V lost 5 bases, J lost 3 bases, and 3 bases stayed unmatched. The CDR3 spans 14 residues. Looked up from germline, CDR1 is MNHEY and CDR2 is SVGAGI. DNA for the CDR3: TGTGCCAGCAGTCGGACAGGGGGCTTCTACGAGCAGTACTTC. Protein product: CASSRTGGFYEQYF.

J is TRBJ1-1 and V is TRBV19; D uncertain. The CDR3 runs 14 residues. From germline, CDR1 is LNHDA and CDR2 SQIVND (reference sequence). V was pared by 7 bases and J by 4 bases, with 16 bases between. CDR3 nucleotide sequence: TGTGCCAGTATTCCGGGGTCCTTGGGCACTGAAGCTTTCTTT. This translates into CASIPGSLGTEAFF.

This chain connects TRBV30 to TRBJ1-5; tentatively, D is TRBD1 (5 bases). The length of the CDR3 is 13 residues. Germline-derived CDR1 and CDR2 are GTSNPN and SVGIG (reference sequence). V was cut by 4 bases and J by 3 bases, with 10 bases left in between. For the CDR3, the DNA is TGTGCCTGGACCCCAGGGAACAATCAGCCCCAGCATTTT. Translation: CAWTPGNNQPQHF.

J is TRBJ2-1 and V is TRBV4-1; D tentatively reads TRBD1 or TRBD2 (5 bases each). V lost 1 base and J lost 0, with 19 bases in between. The CDR3 has 19 amino acids. Germline V gene data show CDR1 as MGHRA and CDR2 as YSYEKL. CDR3 DNA: TGCGCCAGCAGCCAAGCGGGACCCTTCGACCCTAGCTCCTACAATGAGCAGTTCTTC. Amino acids: CASSQAGPFDPSSYNEQFF.

This clone came up a few times. CDR3 protein: CASSYRQGVDGGELFF. The CDR3 bases are TGCGCCAGCAGTTATAGGCAGGGGGTGGATGGCGGGGAGCTGTTTTTT. This sequence joins TRBV10-2 and TRBJ2-2; 7 positions agree with TRBD1. The germline gives CDR1 WSHSY, CDR2 SAAADI. CDR3 length: 16 residues. J lost 7 bases, V lost 5 bases, and 13 bases had no gene match.

The chain employs TRBV7-8 and TRBJ2-1; D unclear. The germline V gene has CDR1 SGHVS and CDR2 FQNEAQ. Trimming stripped 5 bases from V and 1 base from J, with 3 bases between. The CDR3 covers 12 residues. CDR3 in DNA: TGTGCCAGCAGCCAGTCCTACAATGAGCAGTTCTTC. This gives the protein CASSQSYNEQFF.

Concerning this clone itself: The same CDR3 also results from other DNA sequences found in this sample. The chain couples TRBV19 to TRBJ2-2; no reliable D call. The CDR3 consists of 15 residues. Germline loops: CDR1 LNHDA, CDR2 SQIVND (reference sequence). Trimming cost V 5 bases and J 2 bases, with 12 bases left between them. Here the CDR3 DNA reads TGTGCCAGTAGTCCCACGCGATCAAACACCGGGGAGCTGTTTTTT. Its translation is CASSPTRSNTGELFF.

J is TRBJ2-7 and V is TRBV5-4, with D perhaps matching TRBD2 (5 bases). This CDR3 contains 13 residues. Germline V CDR1 and CDR2: SGHNT, YYREEE (reference sequence). With 0 bases removed from V and 6 bases from J, the gap between germline ends came to 10 bases. The CDR3 DNA reads TGTGCCAGCAGCTTGGCGCCGAGGGTCGAGCAGTACTTC. This sequence encodes CASSLAPRVEQYF.

A note on this clone: This likely reflects a read error, since a far larger clone is one base away. The V call is TRBV7-6, the J call TRBJ2-3; TRBD1 matches 7 bases. The germline V gene has CDR1 SGHVS and CDR2 FNYEAQ. V lost 5 bases and J lost 0; bases outside the gene matches: 8. The CDR3 is made up of 16 amino acids. The CDR3 reads CASSRSTGASTDTQYF. For the CDR3, the DNA is TGTGCCAGCAGCAGATCAACAGGGGCTAGCACAGATACGCAGTATTTT.

CDR3 protein: CASSDGEDRTEAFF. DNA for the CDR3: TGCGCCAGCAGTGATGGGGAGGACCGCACTGAAGCTTTCTTT. The rearrangement links TRBV10-1 to TRBJ1-1; D gene unclear. V lost 3 bases to trimming and J lost 4 bases, with 12 bases between them. Germline values: CDR1 WNHNN, CDR2 SYGVQD (reference sequence). This CDR3 is 14 amino acids long.

V and J are TRBV6-6 and TRBJ2-3; D unclear. Germline CDR1 reads MNHNY; CDR2 reads SVGAGI (reference sequence). CDR3 size: 14 residues. V was shortened by 2 bases and J by 4 bases, with 10 bases between the two germline ends. The chain's CDR3 is CASSYEGWADTQYF. The CDR3 coding sequence is TGTGCCAGCAGTTACGAAGGTTGGGCAGATACGCAGTATTTT.

This clone occurred a few times. V gene TRBV6-1 combines with J gene TRBJ1-5; TRBD1 might be the D (5 bases). Per the germline V gene, CDR1 is MNHNS and CDR2 is SASEGT. The CDR3 has 13 amino acids. Between the trimmed V and J ends, which lost 3 bases and 6 bases, there was a span of 9 bases. CDR3 bases: TGTGCCAGCAGTGATGGGGGGGTTCAGCCCCAGCATTTT. The encoded protein is CASSDGGVQPQHF.

The rearrangement links TRBV6-5 to TRBJ1-2; D is unresolved. The V gene lost 6 bases and the J gene lost 4 bases, with 18 bases spanning the gap. This CDR3 comprises 15 residues. Germline values: CDR1 MNHEY, CDR2 SVGAGI. This CDR3 reads CASSARKEGPYGYTF. The CDR3 DNA follows: TGTGCCAGCAGCGCGAGAAAGGAGGGCCCCTATGGCTACACCTTC.

J is TRBJ2-7 and V is TRBV29-1; D might be TRBD1 or TRBD2, each matching 5 bases. The CDR3 is made up of 14 amino acids. In germline, CDR1 is SQVTM, CDR2 ANQGSEA. Trimming left V 4 bases short and J 1 base short, with 14 bases between. This CDR3 reads CSVAVGTLSYEQYF. The CDR3 DNA reads TGCAGCGTTGCTGTCGGGACCCTTTCCTACGAGCAGTACTTC.

This clone was found a few times. This sequence joins TRBV7-2 and TRBJ1-3, with TRBD1 matching over 9 bases. There are 14 residues in the CDR3. Unmatched junction bases numbered 2, after V lost 3 bases and J lost 5 bases. CDR1 and CDR2 from the germline V gene are SGHTA and FQGNSA. DNA for the CDR3: TGTGCCAGCAGCTTTGGGACAGGGAGAAACACCATATATTTT. Translating gives CASSFGTGRNTIYF.